A single sample gave rise to the 5 T cell receptor beta chains below, sequenced in a study of cytomegalovirus exposure and HLA in healthy donors. PCR employed 60 Vbeta and 13 Jbeta primers. Clones were read by immunoSEQ multiplex PCR, and TCRdb kept only the in-frame ones, dropping some. The sample includes about 97,000 clones, 65% to 80% of them seen just once. The material sequenced was PBMCs. All receptors come from a man between 50 and 59 years old in good health and CMV-seronegative.

This clone was seen a handful of times. The chain recombines TRBV27 with TRBJ2-2; 7 nucleotides line up with TRBD1. Germline-derived CDR1 and CDR2 are MNHEY and SMNVEV (reference sequence). The CDR3 loop spans 14 amino acids. The V segment lost 3 bases and the J segment 7 bases; nucleotides outside the gene matches: 5. CDR3 DNA sequence: TGTGCCAGCAGTTTGACAGGGATGGGCGGGGAGCTGTTTTTT. This gives the protein CASSLTGMGGELFF.

The genes are TRBV14 and TRBJ1-2; unclear D gene. This CDR3 comprises 13 residues. Germline V CDR1 and CDR2: SGHDN, FVKESK. The germline V and J ends were trimmed by 1 base and 7 bases, with 10 bases remaining between them. This chain's CDR3 is CASSQGVTGGYTF. CDR3 nucleotides: TGTGCCAGCAGCCAAGGAGTCACGGGTGGCTACACCTTC.

By share, this clone ranks as medium-sized (0.01 to 0.1%). J is TRBJ2-1 and V is TRBV6-5; perhaps TRBD2 as D (6 bases). V shed 7 bases and J shed 6 bases, with 13 bases lying between them. The CDR3 has 13 residues. Germline V gives CDR1 MNHEY, CDR2 SVGAGI. CDR3 sequence reads: CASTGTALNEQFF. In DNA, the CDR3 is TGTGCCAGCACTGGGACTGCTCTCAATGAGCAGTTCTTC.

This clone appeared once. This chain uses TRBV18 with TRBJ2-1; 8 nucleotides line up with TRBD2. V was clipped by 6 bases and J by 4 bases; unmatched bases: 8. The V gene's germline CDR1 is KGHSH and CDR2 LQKENI. The CDR3 totals 15 residues. The CDR3 reads CASSSAASGYNEQFF. In DNA, the CDR3 is TGTGCCAGCTCTTCGGCGGCTAGCGGGTACAATGAGCAGTTCTTC.

V is TRBV2 and J is TRBJ2-1; 8 bases fit TRBD1. V dropped 4 bases and J dropped 6; count of bases not matched to a gene: 5. Per the germline V gene, CDR1 is SNHLY and CDR2 is FYNNEI. This CDR3 comprises 14 residues. The CDR3 sequence is CASSARTGTNEQFF. CDR3 in DNA: TGTGCCAGCAGTGCCAGGACAGGGACCAATGAGCAGTTCTTC.